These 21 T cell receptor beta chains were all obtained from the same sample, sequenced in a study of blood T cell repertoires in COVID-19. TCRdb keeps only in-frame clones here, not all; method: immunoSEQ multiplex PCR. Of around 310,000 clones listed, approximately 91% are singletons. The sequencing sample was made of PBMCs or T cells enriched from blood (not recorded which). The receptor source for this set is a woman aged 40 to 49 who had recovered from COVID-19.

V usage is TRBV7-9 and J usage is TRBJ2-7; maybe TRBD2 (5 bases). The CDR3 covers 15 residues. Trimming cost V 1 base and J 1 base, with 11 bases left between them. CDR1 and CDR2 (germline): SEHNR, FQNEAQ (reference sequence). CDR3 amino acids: CASSLGLGGSYEQYF. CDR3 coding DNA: TGTGCCAGCAGCTTAGGTCTAGGCGGGTCCTACGAGCAGTACTTC.

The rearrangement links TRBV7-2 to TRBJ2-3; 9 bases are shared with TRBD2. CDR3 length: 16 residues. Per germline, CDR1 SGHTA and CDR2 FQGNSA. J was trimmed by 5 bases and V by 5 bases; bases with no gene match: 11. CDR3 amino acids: CASSAQTSGLGDTQYF. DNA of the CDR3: TGTGCCAGCAGCGCGCAGACTAGCGGCCTGGGAGATACGCAGTATTTT.

CDR3 DNA: TGTGCCAGCAGTTTATCGAGAGGCCCCTCTGTTTCACCCCTCCACTTT. Translating gives CASSLSRGPSVSPLHF. This chain uses TRBV27 with TRBJ1-6; D gene uncertain. The germline gives CDR1 MNHEY, CDR2 SMNVEV (reference sequence). The ends were cut back, 0 bases at V and 9 bases at J, with 15 bases in the middle. CDR3 size: 16 residues.

The CDR3, as DNA: TGTGCCAGCAGCACCCGACACGGGGCCTACGAGCAGTACTTC. Amino acids: CASSTRHGAYEQYF. The V gene is TRBV11-1, the J gene TRBJ2-7, with D tentatively TRBD2 (5 bases). The CDR3 contains 14 residues. Germline V gene data show CDR1 as SGHAT and CDR2 as FQDESV (reference sequence). The germline V and J ends were trimmed by 5 bases and 2 bases, with 13 bases remaining between them.

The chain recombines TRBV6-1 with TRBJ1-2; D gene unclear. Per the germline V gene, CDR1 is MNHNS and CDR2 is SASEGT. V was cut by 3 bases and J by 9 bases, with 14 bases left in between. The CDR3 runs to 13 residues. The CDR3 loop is CASSDGRRNRYTF. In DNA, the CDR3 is TGTGCCAGCAGTGATGGGAGACGGAATCGCTACACCTTC.

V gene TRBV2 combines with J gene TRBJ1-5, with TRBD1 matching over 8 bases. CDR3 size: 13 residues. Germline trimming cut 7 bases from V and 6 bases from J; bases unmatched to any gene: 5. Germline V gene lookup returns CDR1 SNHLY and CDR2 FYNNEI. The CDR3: CASKTGGGQPQHF. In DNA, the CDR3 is TGTGCCAGCAAAACAGGGGGTGGTCAGCCCCAGCATTTT.

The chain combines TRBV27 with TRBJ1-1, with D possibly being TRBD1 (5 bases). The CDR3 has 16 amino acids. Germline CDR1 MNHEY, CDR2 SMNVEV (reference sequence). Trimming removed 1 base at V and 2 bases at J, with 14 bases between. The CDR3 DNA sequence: TGTGCCAGCAGTTTATTCGCGGGGGGGACTAACACTGAAGCTTTCTTT. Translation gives CASSLFAGGTNTEAFF.

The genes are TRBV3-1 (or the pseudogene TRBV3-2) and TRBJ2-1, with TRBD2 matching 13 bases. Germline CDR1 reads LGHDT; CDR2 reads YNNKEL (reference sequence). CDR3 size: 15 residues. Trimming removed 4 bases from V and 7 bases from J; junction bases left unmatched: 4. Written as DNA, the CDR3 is TGTGCCAGCAGCCCCGGACTAGCGGGAGTTAATGAGCAGTTCTTC. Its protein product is CASSPGLAGVNEQFF.

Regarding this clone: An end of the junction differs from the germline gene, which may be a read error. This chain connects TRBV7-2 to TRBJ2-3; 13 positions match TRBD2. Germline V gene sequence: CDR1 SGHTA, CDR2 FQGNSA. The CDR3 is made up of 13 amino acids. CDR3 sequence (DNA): TGTGCCAGCAGCCCTCATCTGACTAGCGGGAGGCTTTTT. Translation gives CASSPHLTSGRLF.

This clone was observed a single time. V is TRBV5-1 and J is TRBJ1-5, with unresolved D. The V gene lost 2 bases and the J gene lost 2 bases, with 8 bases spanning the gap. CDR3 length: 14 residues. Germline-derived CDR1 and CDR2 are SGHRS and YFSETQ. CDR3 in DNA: TGCGCCAGCAGCTTCGACGCGGGCAATCAGCCCCAGCATTTT. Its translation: CASSFDAGNQPQHF.

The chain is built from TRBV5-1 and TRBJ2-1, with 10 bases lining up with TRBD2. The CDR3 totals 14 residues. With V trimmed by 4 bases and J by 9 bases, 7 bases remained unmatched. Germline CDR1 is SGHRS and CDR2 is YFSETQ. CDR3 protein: CASSQEVAGGEQFF. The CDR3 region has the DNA TGCGCCAGCAGCCAGGAGGTAGCGGGAGGTGAGCAGTTCTTC.

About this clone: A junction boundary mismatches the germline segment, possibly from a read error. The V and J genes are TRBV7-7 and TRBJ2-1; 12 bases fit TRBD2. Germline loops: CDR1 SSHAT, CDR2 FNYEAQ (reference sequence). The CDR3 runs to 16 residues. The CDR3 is CASSPTSGGLYNEQFF. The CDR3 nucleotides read TGTGCTAGCAGCCCGACTAGCGGGGGCCTTTACAATGAGCAGTTCTTC.

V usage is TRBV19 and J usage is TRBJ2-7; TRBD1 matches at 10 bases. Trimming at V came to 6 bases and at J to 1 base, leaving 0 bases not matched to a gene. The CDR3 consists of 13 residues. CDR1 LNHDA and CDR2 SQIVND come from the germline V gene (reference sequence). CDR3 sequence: CASRGQGSYEQYF. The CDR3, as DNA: TGTGCCAGTAGGGGACAGGGGTCCTACGAGCAGTACTTC.

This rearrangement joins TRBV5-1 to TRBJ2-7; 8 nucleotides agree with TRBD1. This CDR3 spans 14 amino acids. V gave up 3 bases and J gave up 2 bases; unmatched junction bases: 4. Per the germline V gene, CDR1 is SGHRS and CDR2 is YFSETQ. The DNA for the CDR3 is TGCGCCAGCAGCTCAGGGACAGGAACCTACGAGCAGTACTTC. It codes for CASSSGTGTYEQYF.

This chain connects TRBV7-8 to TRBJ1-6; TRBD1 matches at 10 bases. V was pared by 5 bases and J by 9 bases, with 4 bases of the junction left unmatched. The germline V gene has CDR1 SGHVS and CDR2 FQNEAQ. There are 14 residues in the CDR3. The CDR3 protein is CASSRDRGGSPLHF. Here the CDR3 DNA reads TGTGCCAGCAGCCGGGACAGGGGTGGTTCACCCCTCCACTTT. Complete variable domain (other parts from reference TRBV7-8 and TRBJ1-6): GAGVSQSPRYKVAKRGQDVALRCDPISGHVSLFWYQQALGQGPEFLTYFQNEAQLDKSGLPSDRFFAERPEGSVSTLKIQRTQQEDSAVYLCASSRDRGGSPLHFGNGTRLTVT.

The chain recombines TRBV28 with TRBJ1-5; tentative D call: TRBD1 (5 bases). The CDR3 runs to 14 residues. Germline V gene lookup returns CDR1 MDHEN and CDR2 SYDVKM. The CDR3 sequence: CVTWGPYSNQPQHF. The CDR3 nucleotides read TGTGTAACTTGGGGCCCCTATAGCAATCAGCCCCAGCATTTT.

The CDR3 sequence: CAISDRERPDTQYF. CDR3 coding DNA: TGTGCCATCAGCGACAGGGAGCGCCCAGATACGCAGTATTTT. This chain uses TRBV10-3 with TRBJ2-3; the match to TRBD1 covers 7 bases. Per the germline V gene, CDR1 is ENHRY and CDR2 is SYGVKD. After removal of 6 bases from V and 4 bases from J, the junction contained 7 bases not matched to a gene. This CDR3 spans 14 amino acids.

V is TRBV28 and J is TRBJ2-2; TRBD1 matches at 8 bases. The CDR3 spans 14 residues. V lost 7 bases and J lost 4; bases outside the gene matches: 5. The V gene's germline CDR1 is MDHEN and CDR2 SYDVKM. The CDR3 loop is CASTGQGTTGELFF. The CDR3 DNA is TGTGCCAGCACTGGACAGGGAACCACCGGGGAGCTGTTTTTT.

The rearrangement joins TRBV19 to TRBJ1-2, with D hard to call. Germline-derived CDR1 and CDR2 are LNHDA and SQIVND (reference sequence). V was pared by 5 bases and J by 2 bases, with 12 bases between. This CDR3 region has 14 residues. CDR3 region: CASSHNEGNYGYTF. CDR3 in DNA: TGTGCCAGTAGTCACAACGAGGGAAACTATGGCTACACCTTC.

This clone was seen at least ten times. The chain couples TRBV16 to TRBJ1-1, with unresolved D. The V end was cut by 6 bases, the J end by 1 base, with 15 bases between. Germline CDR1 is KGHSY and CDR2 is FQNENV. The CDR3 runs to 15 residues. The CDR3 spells CASRPLWPGNTEAFF. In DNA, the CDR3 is TGTGCCAGCAGGCCATTATGGCCGGGGAACACTGAAGCTTTCTTT.

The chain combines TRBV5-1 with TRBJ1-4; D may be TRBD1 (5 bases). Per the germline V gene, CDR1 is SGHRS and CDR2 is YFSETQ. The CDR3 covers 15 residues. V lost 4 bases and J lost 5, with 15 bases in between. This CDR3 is CASSTDRGGNEKLFF. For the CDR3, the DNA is TGCGCCAGCAGCACCGACAGAGGAGGGAATGAAAAACTGTTTTTT.